The 30 T cell receptor beta chains given below trace back to one sample, sequenced in a study of metastatic and nonmetastatic thyroid tumors. Among the patients, none had received any treatment before thyroid surgery. TCRdb reprocessed the PCR reads via MiXCR. Of about 23,000 clones in the sample, over 25% were seen once. Sequences were obtained from blood. These receptors were obtained from a male donor with papillary thyroid cancer or a benign thyroid nodule (not recorded which). Some clones in this sample may be carry-over from other donors' samples.

Judged by abundance, this clone is medium-sized (0.01 to 0.1%). This chain connects TRBV5-1 to TRBJ2-7; 10 nucleotides align to TRBD2. The V segment lost 3 bases and the J segment 3 bases; nucleotides outside the gene matches: 6. The CDR3 is made up of 15 amino acids. The germline V gene encodes CDR1 SGHRS and CDR2 YFSETQ. CDR3 loop: CASSYSGTSVYEQYF. CDR3 coding DNA: TGCGCCAGCAGCTACAGTGGGACTAGCGTCTACGAGCAGTACTTC. The whole variable domain, remainder taken from reference TRBV5-1 and TRBJ2-7, is KAGVTQTPRYLIKTRGQQVTLSCSPISGHRSVSWYQQTPGQGLQFLFEYFSETQRNKGNFPGRFSGRQFSNSRSEMNVSTLELGDSALYLCASSYSGTSVYEQYFGPGTRLTVT.

The rearrangement uses TRBV5-1 and TRBJ2-7, with D possibly matching TRBD1 (5 bases). Germline V gene lookup returns CDR1 SGHRS and CDR2 YFSETQ. V lost 1 base, J lost 2 bases, and 13 bases lay in between. This CDR3 comprises 15 residues. Here the CDR3 DNA reads TGCGCCAGCAGCTTGTCTTCAGGGTCGCCCTACGAGCAGTACTTC. It specifies CASSLSSGSPYEQYF.

The CDR3 nucleotides read TGCGCCAGCAGCTTGGCCCCCGGGACAGGGGACGGCGAGCAGTACTTC. Translating gives CASSLAPGTGDGEQYF. The chain carries TRBV5-1 and TRBJ2-7, with 10 positions matching TRBD1. Germline assignment: CDR1 SGHRS and CDR2 YFSETQ. V gave up 0 bases and J gave up 6 bases; unmatched junction bases: 9. CDR3 length equals 16 residues.

In regard to this clone: Lacking the conserved final phenylalanine or tryptophan, this CDR3 likely reflects a read error. This sequence joins TRBV24-1 and TRBJ1-5; 7 bases align to TRBD1. Trimming at V came to 3 bases and at J to 5 bases, leaving 12 bases not matched to a gene. The CDR3 runs to 17 residues. Germline assignment: CDR1 KGHDR and CDR2 SFDVKD. DNA of the CDR3: TGTGCCACCAGTGATGCCAGTCCGGGACAGCGTTATCAGCCCCAGCATTTG. Encoded protein: CATSDASPGQRYQPQHL.

This clone was detected a few times. The genes are TRBV12-5 and TRBJ1-3; D remains ambiguous. The CDR3 is 13 amino acids. Germline lookup yields CDR1 LGHNT and CDR2 FRNRAP. Between the trimmed V and J ends, which lost 3 bases and 8 bases, there was a span of 11 bases. The CDR3 is CASGLRDWDTIYF. The CDR3 DNA sequence: TGTGCTAGTGGTTTAAGGGATTGGGACACCATATATTTT.

This clone has at least ten counts. Possible read error: a much larger clone is one base away. The gene calls are TRBV19 and TRBJ1-5, with a weak D call TRBD1 (6 bases). With 9 bases removed from V and 8 bases from J, the gap between germline ends came to 20 bases. Germline CDR1 LNHDA, CDR2 SQIVND (reference sequence). CDR3 length equals 14 residues. CDR3 DNA: TGTGCCAGCGGGGGGGCCCGGCAGTTAAAGCCCCAGCATTTT. Its translation: CASGGARQLKPQHF.

In the case of this clone: A read error is likely, as this CDR3 ends without the conserved phenylalanine or tryptophan. This chain connects TRBV18 to TRBJ2-7, with TRBD2 as a possible D gene (5 bases). Germline CDR1 reads KGHSH; CDR2 reads LQKENI. The CDR3 covers 15 residues. CDR3 protein: CAGSPGLAGGYEQYL. CDR3 coding DNA: TGTGCCGGCTCACCAGGTCTAGCTGGAGGTTACGAGCAGTACTTG.

This chain uses TRBV12-3 or TRBV12-4 with TRBJ1-5; 7 nucleotides agree with TRBD1. After removal of 6 bases from V and 0 bases from J, the junction contained 11 bases not matched to a gene. The CDR3 consists of 17 residues. This CDR3 reads CASRDTTGKGSNQPQHF. The CDR3 bases are TGTGCCAGCAGAGATACGACAGGGAAAGGTAGCAATCAGCCCCAGCATTTT.

This clone was detected many times. Other DNA sequences in the same sample also yield this CDR3. The chain recombines TRBV15 with TRBJ2-3, with 13 bases that match TRBD2. The CDR3 length is 16 residues. With V trimmed by 0 bases and J by 6 bases, 3 bases remained unmatched. Germline V gives CDR1 LNHNV, CDR2 YYDKDF (reference sequence). The CDR3 nucleotides read TGTGCCACCAGCAGAGAACGACTAGCGGGAGGTGATACGCAGTATTTT. It is translated as CATSRERLAGGDTQYF.

V is TRBV11-2 and J is TRBJ2-7, with D unresolved. The germline V gene encodes CDR1 SGHAT and CDR2 FQNNGV. V was shortened by 5 bases and J by 6 bases, with 5 bases between the two germline ends. The CDR3 runs 10 residues. The DNA for the CDR3 is TGTGCCAGCAGCGTACGCGAGCAGTACTTC. This codes for CASSVREQYF.

The gene calls are TRBV18 and TRBJ1-5; no reliable D call. This CDR3 has 16 residues. Germline lookup yields CDR1 KGHSH and CDR2 LQKENI. Trimming pared 5 bases from V and 15 bases from J, leaving 29 bases between. CDR3 in DNA: TGTGCCAGCTCAGCCGGGAGTTCCCGTTTCAATCAGCCGCTGCATTTT. This gives the protein CASSAGSSRFNQPLHF.

This clone was counted at least ten times. Without the conserved terminal phenylalanine or tryptophan, this CDR3 likely stems from a read error. The limits of the CDR3 on the DNA are not certain, so only TCRdb's listed CDR3 is given. The genes are TRBV9 and TRBJ2-5. Germline V gene lookup returns CDR1 SGDLS and CDR2 YYNGEE. The CDR3 is 8 residues long, counting both termini. The CDR3 is CASSPRDI.

This clone has a count of ten or more. The chain employs TRBV5-8 and TRBJ2-2; D may be TRBD2 (7 bases). Trimming stripped 7 bases from V and 3 bases from J, with 16 bases between. The CDR3 covers 15 residues. The V gene's germline CDR1 is SGHTS and CDR2 YDEGEE. CDR3: CASVGGRGDTGELFF. CDR3 sequence (DNA): TGTGCCAGCGTCGGGGGGCGCGGGGACACCGGGGAGCTGTTTTTT.

With regard to this clone: One base away lies a much larger clone, so this may be a sequencing read error. Other DNA sequences within the sample encode an identical CDR3. The J gene is TRBJ2-1, the V gene TRBV4-2; TRBD1 matches at 7 bases. Germline assignment: CDR1 LGHNA and CDR2 YNFKEQ. This CDR3 spans 18 amino acids. CDR3 in DNA: TGTGCCAGCAGTATCGGCGCCTTAAGGACAGGACCCTCGGAACAGCAATTCTTC. Its protein is CASSIGALRTGPSEQQFF.

This clone was detected many times. The chain recombines TRBV28 with TRBJ2-5; possible D gene TRBD1, 9 bases. CDR3 length: 15 residues. CDR1 MDHEN and CDR2 SYDVKM come from the germline V gene. Trimming stripped 5 bases from V and 5 bases from J, with 18 bases between. The CDR3 bases are TGTGCCAGCAGTCGGGGGGGACAGGGAGGGGAGACCCAGTACTTC. This gives the protein CASSRGGQGGETQYF. The full variable domain, in which reference TRBV28 and TRBJ2-5 provide the parts outside the CDR3, is DVKVTQSSRYLVKRTGEKVFLECVQDMDHENMFWYRQDPGLGLRLIYFSYDVKMKEKGDIPEGYSVSREKKERFSLILESASTNQTSMYLCASSRGGQGGETQYFGPGTRLLVL.

This clone has at least ten counts. Just one base apart from a much larger clone, this may be a read error. Other DNA variants within this sample encode the same CDR3. V and J are TRBV4-1 and TRBJ2-1; 7 bases match TRBD2. The CDR3 loop spans 17 amino acids. CDR1 and CDR2 (germline): MGHRA, YSYEKL. V lost 5 bases, J lost 1 base, and 11 bases stayed unmatched. The CDR3 nucleotides are TGCGCCAGCAGCGGGCGGACTAGTGGGAGATCCTACAATGAGCAGTTCTTC. This encodes CASSGRTSGRSYNEQFF.

The genes are TRBV28 and TRBJ2-1; TRBD2 aligns across 7 bases. With 3 bases clipped from V and 0 bases from J, the junction kept 11 bases outside the gene matches. There are 18 residues in the CDR3. Looked up from germline, CDR1 is MDHEN and CDR2 is SYDVKM. This CDR3 is CASSFFDPAGYSYNEQFF. As DNA, the CDR3 is TGTGCCAGCAGTTTTTTCGATCCAGCGGGATACTCCTACAATGAGCAGTTCTTC.

This clone appeared a few times. This sequence joins TRBV6-6 and TRBJ1-2; the match to TRBD1 covers 7 bases. V was pared by 4 bases and J by 6 bases, with 17 bases of the junction left unmatched. CDR3 size: 17 residues. Germline assignment: CDR1 MNHNY and CDR2 SVGAGI (reference sequence). CDR3 protein: CASSSSGTVGSRHGYTF. CDR3 nucleotide sequence: TGTGCCAGCAGTTCCTCCGGGACAGTGGGATCCCGTCATGGCTACACCTTC.

There are many counts of this clone. J is TRBJ1-2 and V is TRBV12-3 or TRBV12-4; D is perhaps TRBD1 (6 bases). CDR3 length equals 14 residues. V was trimmed by 6 bases and J by 10 bases, leaving 21 bases between them. The CDR3 protein is CASRAEGGTWDYTF. The CDR3 nucleotides read TGTGCCAGCAGGGCCGAAGGGGGAACGTGGGACTACACCTTC.

This clone is medium-sized by share. V is TRBV5-1 and J is TRBJ2-5; TRBD1 or TRBD2 may be the D gene (5 bases each). The CDR3 extends over 13 amino acids. Germline values: CDR1 SGHRS, CDR2 YFSETQ. V lost 8 bases and J lost 7, with 18 bases in between. CDR3 sequence: CASTGTQEVTQYF. In DNA form, the CDR3 reads TGCGCCAGTACCGGGACCCAGGAGGTGACCCAGTACTTC.

This clone was seen ten or more times. The chain couples TRBV19 to TRBJ2-2; D perhaps matches TRBD2 (6 bases). V lost 1 base to trimming and J lost 2 bases, with 14 bases between them. The CDR3 spans 17 residues. CDR1 is LNHDA and CDR2 is SQIVND in the germline V gene (reference sequence). The CDR3 region has the DNA TGTGCCAGTAGTATAGCGGCAGGACTATATAACACCGGGGAGCTGTTTTTT. It codes for CASSIAAGLYNTGELFF.

The table lists this clone with many counts. The rearrangement uses TRBV3-1 and TRBJ1-4; TRBD1 matches at 7 bases. Trimming cost V 3 bases and J 7 bases; bases outside gene matches: 8. Germline assignment: CDR1 LGHDT and CDR2 YNNKEL (reference sequence). The CDR3 runs 15 residues. The DNA of the CDR3 is TGTGCCAGCAGCCAGATCGGGGCAGGGGGTGAAAAACTGTTTTTT. Its protein is CASSQIGAGGEKLFF. Together with reference TRBV3-1 and TRBJ1-4, the CDR3 gives the full variable domain: DTAVSQTPKYLVTQMGNDKSIKCEQNLGHDTMYWYKQDSKKFLKIMFSYNNKELIINETVPNRFSPKSPDKAHLNLHINSLELGDSAVYFCASSQIGAGGEKLFFGSGTQLSVL.

This clone appeared many times. The CDR3 here is CASSPYTEAFF. DNA of the CDR3: TGTGCCAGCAGTCCCTACACTGAAGCTTTCTTT. This chain links TRBV12-3 or TRBV12-4 with TRBJ1-1; no clear D. The V end lost 5 bases, the J end lost 3 bases, and 4 bases lay between the germline ends. The CDR3 sequence is 11 residues long.

This clone showed up many times. With a much larger clone just one base away, this may be a read error. The V call is TRBV6-1, the J call TRBJ2-7; D is unclear. This CDR3 has 14 residues. Germline-derived CDR1 and CDR2 are MNHNS and SASEGT. V gave up 6 bases and J gave up 5 bases, with 17 bases separating them. The CDR3, as DNA: TGTGCCAGCAGAGACTTGTCTAGTCCCCACGAGCAGTACTTC. Protein: CASRDLSSPHEQYF.

This clone was detected only a few times. The J gene is TRBJ2-5, the V gene TRBV6-4, with 11 positions matching TRBD2. J gave up 4 bases and V 6 bases, and 7 bases lay outside the gene matches. Germline-derived CDR1 and CDR2 are MRHNA and SNTAGT. The length of the CDR3 is 15 residues. CDR3 residues: CASSPTSGSLETQYF. CDR3 DNA: TGTGCCAGCAGCCCCACTAGCGGGAGTTTAGAGACCCAGTACTTC.

By sample share, this clone is medium-sized. The chain links TRBV7-2 to TRBJ1-1; TRBD1 agrees at 7 bases. Trimming took 0 bases from V and 7 from J; bases not matched to a gene: 8. The CDR3 has 15 amino acids. The germline V gene has CDR1 SGHTA and CDR2 FQGNSA. The DNA for the CDR3 is TGTGCCAGCAGCTTAGCGCAGGGGGGGAGTATTGAAGCTTTCTTT. This translates into CASSLAQGGSIEAFF.

This clone was counted at least ten times. The CDR3 region has the DNA TGTGCCAGCAGCTCCACCTTCACAGATACGCAGTATTTT. Residues: CASSSTFTDTQYF. The chain has TRBV11-2 and TRBJ2-3; D unclear. Deletions cut 4 bases from V and 2 bases from J, with 7 bases between. The CDR3 totals 13 residues. Germline V gives CDR1 SGHAT, CDR2 FQNNGV.

In its sample, this clone was seen many times. The chain joins TRBV11-2 to TRBJ2-3, with 11 bases fitting TRBD1. This CDR3 is 15 amino acids long. After removal of 3 bases from V and 3 bases from J, the junction contained 2 bases not matched to a gene. Germline CDR1 is SGHAT and CDR2 is FQNNGV. CDR3 bases: TGTGCCAGCAGCTTGGGGACAGGGGGGACAGATACGCAGTATTTT. This gives the protein CASSLGTGGTDTQYF.

In this sample, this clone turned up many times. This chain joins TRBV7-6 and TRBJ2-7; 7 bases map to TRBD2. The CDR3 is 15 amino acids. J gave up 2 bases and V 1 base, and 5 bases lay outside the gene matches. The V gene's germline CDR1 is SGHVS and CDR2 FNYEAQ. CDR3 in DNA: TGTGCCAGCAGCTTAGGCGACCGGGGGGCCTACGAGCAGTACTTC. Its protein is CASSLGDRGAYEQYF.

Comment on this clone: A read error may be the cause here, since a much bigger clone is one base away. CDR3 sequence: CASSQETHLRGTGKLFF. CDR3 nucleotides: TGCGCCAGCAGCCAAGAGACACATCTTAGAGGAACCGGGAAGCTGTTTTTT. The chain employs TRBV4-1 and TRBJ2-2; possibly TRBD2 for D (5 bases). The CDR3 covers 17 residues. CDR1 and CDR2 from the germline V gene are MGHRA and YSYEKL.